This TCR beta chain is drawn from a study of shared clonotypes between healthy human individuals. Naive CD8 populations comprised CD45RO-negative cells positively selected for CCR7, excluding terminally differentiated effector memory CD45RA+ cells. V shed 4 bases and J 5 bases; nucleotides not matched to a gene: 9. The CDR3 loop spans 15 amino acids. Per germline, CDR1 SGHTA and CDR2 FQGTGA. The repertoire was sequenced with immunoSEQ multiplex PCR; TCRdb's copy has only in-frame clones and lacks some. The sample records roughly 2,000,000 clones, about 93% being singletons. The chain links TRBV7-3 to TRBJ2-3; 7 bases match TRBD1. The sequenced sample was naive CD8+ T cells from PBMCs. This receptor was identified in a man aged 18-30 years in good health. Some clones in this sample may be carry-over from other donors' samples. As DNA, the CDR3 is TGTGCCAGCAGCTCAACAACAGGGGCGGGAGATACGCAGTATTTT. It yields the protein CASSSTTGAGDTQYF.